These T cell receptor beta chains were read from a single sample in a study of siplizumab effects on memory and regulatory T cells. Method: immunoSEQ multiplex PCR; TCRdb's copy keeps in-frame clones and lacks some. The sample has around 77,000 clones, roughly nine tenths seen once; the top ten hold approximately 31%. The sample comprised CD8+ T cells sorted from blood. These receptors came from a human donor in good health. Both conserved end residues are part of each CDR3. A D gene is named only where the DNA matches it firmly. Clone size is given for some rows only: seen once, a few or many times, or a class if the clone is expanded.

d_gene	j_gene	abundance	v_gene	len	CDR3nt	CDR3aa
-	TRBJ2-1	few	TRBV27	14	TGTGCCAGCAGTTTACCGGACTCCTACAATGAGCAGTTCTTC	CASSLPDSYNEQFF
-	TRBJ1-2	-	TRBV29-1	12	TGCAGCGCCGCGGACGGACTCTATGGCTACACCTTC	CSAADGLYGYTF
-	TRBJ2-7	-	TRBV9	14	TGTGCCAGCAGCGCGGGGGGCGGGAATTACGAGCAGTACTTC	CASSAGGGNYEQYF
TRBD1	TRBJ1-1	few	TRBV29-1	11	TGCAGCGTTTACAGGGGCACTGAAGCTTTCTTT	CSVYRGTEAFF
TRBD1	TRBJ2-1	-	TRBV5-1	15	TGCGCCAGCAGCTTGGGACAGGGGCTCCACAATGAGCAGTTCTTC	CASSLGQGLHNEQFF
-	TRBJ2-1	-	TRBV10-1	14	TGCGCCAGCAGTGAGTCGGGGGGAAGCAATGAGCAGTTCTTC	CASSESGGSNEQFF
TRBD1	TRBJ2-7	-	TRBV5-1	15	TGCGCCAGCAGCTCCCCGGGACAGGTATCCTACGAGCAGTACTTC	CASSSPGQVSYEQYF
-	TRBJ2-5	-	TRBV7-2	12	TGTGCCAGCAGCTTAGAACCGGGGCCCCAGTACTTC	CASSLEPGPQYF
TRBD2	TRBJ2-1	-	TRBV7-8	17	TGTGCCAGCAGCTTAGGACTAGCGGGGTTTTTCGACAATGAGCAGTTCTTC	CASSLGLAGFFDNEQFF
-	TRBJ2-7	once	TRBV19	13	TGTGCCAGTAGTTTGCTGGACTTTGGGGAGCAGTACTTC	CASSLLDFGEQYF
-	TRBJ1-1	-	TRBV15	14	TGTGCCACCAGCACCGGACAGCGGAACACTGAAGCTTTCTTT	CATSTGQRNTEAFF
-	TRBJ1-4	-	TRBV4-1	19	TGCGCCAGCAGCCAAGATCCGATCGGTTTTAGGACCCGGGATGAAAAACTGTTTTTT	CASSQDPIGFRTRDEKLFF
-	TRBJ2-1	-	TRBV19	14	TGTGCCAGTAGCCTTCAGGTTTCGGGTGGCGAGCAGTTCTTC	CASSLQVSGGEQFF
-	TRBJ1-4	-	TRBV19	13	TGTGCCAGTAGTGCCTGGGACGATGAAAAACTGTTTTTT	CASSAWDDEKLFF
-	TRBJ1-2	-	TRBV9	15	TGTGCCAGCAGCCCCCGGGACCAGACCGGCTATGGCTACACCTTC	CASSPRDQTGYGYTF
TRBD1	TRBJ2-1	-	TRBV2	15	TGTGCCAGCAGTGAGGTTTACAGGGGTGGGAATGAGCAGTTCTTC	CASSEVYRGGNEQFF
-	TRBJ2-5	-	TRBV14	17	TGTGCCAGCAGCCAAGACGCCTTCCTAGTCAACCAAGAGACCCAGTACTTC	CASSQDAFLVNQETQYF
-	TRBJ2-7	-	TRBV6-6	11	TGTGCCAGCAGTCCACACTACGAGCAGTACTTC	CASSPHYEQYF
TRBD1	TRBJ2-7	-	TRBV11-2	18	TGTGCCAGCAGCTTAGCTCTGCCGGACAGGGGGACGACCTACGAGCAGTACTTC	CASSLALPDRGTTYEQYF
TRBD1	TRBJ1-1	-	TRBV11-2	14	TGTGCCAGCAGCTTCCAGACAGGGGTCACTGAAGCTTTCTTT	CASSFQTGVTEAFF
-	TRBJ2-1	-	TRBV7-9	12	TGTGCCAGCAGCTCCACTGGGCATGAGCAGTTCTTC	CASSSTGHEQFF
TRBD1	TRBJ1-1	once	TRBV11-2	15	TGTGCCAGCAGCCCGGGACAGGGAATGAACACTGAAGCTTTCTTT	CASSPGQGMNTEAFF
TRBD1	TRBJ2-1	-	TRBV11-2	17	TGTGCCAGCAGCCCAATGTTTGGACAGGGCGGCTACAATGAGCAGTTCTTC	CASSPMFGQGGYNEQFF
-	TRBJ2-1	-	TRBV2	13	TGTGCCAGCACCTGGACGGTGTTGGATGAGCAGTTCTTC	CASTWTVLDEQFF
-	TRBJ1-5	few	TRBV29-1	13	TGCAGCGTCCACGACGGAAACAATCAGCCCCAGCATTTT	CSVHDGNNQPQHF
TRBD2	TRBJ2-2	-	TRBV5-4	13	TGTGCCAGCAGCAACCAAGCGGGAGTGGAGCTGTTTTTT	CASSNQAGVELFF
-	TRBJ1-1	-	TRBV9	14	TGTGCCAGCAGCGCAGACCTACGGGGAACTGAAGCTTTCTTT	CASSADLRGTEAFF
TRBD1	TRBJ2-7	-	TRBV12-5	17	TGTGCTAGTGGTTTCTCCTCTCTGGGACAGGGGGGCTACGAGCAGTACTTC	CASGFSSLGQGGYEQYF